This T cell receptor beta chain was profiled in a study of blood T cell repertoires in COVID-19. The overall study: The origin of the acute and convalescent COVID-19 samples was the United States, Italy and Spain. The analysed material was cDNA or gDNA that came from T cells, B-cell-depleted T cells, or PBMCs.

Study processing details: Using reference gene primer amplification, nucleated cell counts were estimated. The repertoire was sequenced with immunoSEQ multiplex PCR; TCRdb's copy has only in-frame clones and lacks some. V and J calls plus clone size are reproduced from that table; the DNA served to infer D and trimming. Altogether 310,000 or so clones are present, around 89% being singletons, with the ten largest covering roughly 6.5%. With 3 bases clipped from V and 1 base from J, the junction kept 2 bases outside the gene matches. The CDR3 has 14 amino acids. The germline CDR1 and CDR2 sequences are KGHSH and LQKENI.

This clonotype was obtained from a man aged 18 to 30 who had recovered from COVID-19. The specimen sequenced was peripheral blood. J is TRBJ1-1 and V is TRBV18; TRBD1 matches 7 bases. CDR3 protein: CASSPTGRNTEAFF. DNA of the CDR3: TGTGCCAGCTCACCGACAGGGAGGAACACTGAAGCTTTCTTT.